The 28 T cell receptor beta chains below come from one sample, sequenced in a study of blood T cell repertoires in COVID-19. Assay: immunoSEQ multiplex PCR; the TCRdb copy retains only in-frame clones and omits some. The repertoire holds 150,000 or so clones, with 76% as singletons. Input material: peripheral blood. These receptors were taken from a woman older than 75 with active or convalescent COVID-19.

The rearrangement uses TRBV30 and TRBJ2-5; D may be TRBD2 (6 bases). In germline, CDR1 is GTSNPN, CDR2 SVGIG (reference sequence). This CDR3 spans 14 amino acids. V dropped 0 bases and J dropped 2 bases, with 10 bases sitting between them. The CDR3 region is CAWSVLARQETQYF. The DNA for the CDR3 is TGTGCCTGGAGTGTACTAGCCCGACAAGAGACCCAGTACTTC.

The chain links TRBV6-5 to TRBJ1-4, with 11 bases fitting TRBD1. With V trimmed by 6 bases and J by 7 bases, 4 bases remained unmatched. Germline V CDR1 and CDR2: MNHEY, SVGAGI. The CDR3 runs 14 residues. The CDR3 here is CASSRDRGFEKLFF. The CDR3 bases are TGTGCCAGCAGCAGGGACAGGGGGTTTGAAAAACTGTTTTTT.

This clone was counted only a few times. The chain combines TRBV7-9 with TRBJ1-1, with 8 bases lining up with TRBD1. Unmatched junction bases numbered 12, after V lost 4 bases and J lost 5 bases. This CDR3 has 16 residues. Germline V CDR1 and CDR2: SEHNR, FQNEAQ (reference sequence). CDR3 residues: CASSSRTGQGGTEAFF. CDR3 in DNA: TGTGCCAGCAGCTCCCGCACCGGACAGGGTGGGACTGAAGCTTTCTTT.

This clone was picked up a small number of times. The chain recombines TRBV4-1 with TRBJ2-5, with 7 bases aligning to TRBD2. CDR3 length: 16 residues. V trimming: 0 bases; J trimming: 5 bases; junction bases outside the gene matches: 9. Germline loops: CDR1 MGHRA, CDR2 YSYEKL. CDR3 residues: CASSQDGTGGWETQYF. CDR3 nucleotides: TGCGCCAGCAGCCAAGATGGGACGGGAGGATGGGAGACCCAGTACTTC.

This clone was seen a single time. The J gene is TRBJ2-2, the V gene TRBV5-6, with D unclear. The CDR3 runs to 17 residues. Germline CDR1 and CDR2: SGHDT and YYEEEE. The V end lost 3 bases, the J end lost 0 bases, and 15 bases lay between the germline ends. The CDR3 is CASSWRTTGTNTGELFF. The CDR3 nucleotides are TGTGCCAGCAGCTGGAGAACGACGGGTACGAACACCGGGGAGCTGTTTTTT.

V gene TRBV7-2 combines with J gene TRBJ1-4, with 9 bases lining up with TRBD1. The CDR3 is made up of 14 amino acids. Trimming cost V 5 bases and J 5 bases; bases outside gene matches: 3. The germline V gene has CDR1 SGHTA and CDR2 FQGNSA. The CDR3 protein is CASSLTGGNEKLFF. DNA for the CDR3: TGTGCCAGCAGCCTGACAGGGGGGAATGAAAAACTGTTTTTT.

The J gene is TRBJ2-5, the V gene TRBV15, with D perhaps matching TRBD1 (5 bases). The V and J ends lost 0 bases and 4 bases respectively, with 9 bases between them. This CDR3 has 14 residues. Germline V gene data show CDR1 as LNHNV and CDR2 as YYDKDF (reference sequence). CDR3 DNA sequence: TGTGCCACCAGCAGAGATCAGGGAACAGAGACCCAGTACTTC. Translation: CATSRDQGTETQYF. The full variable domain, rest sourced from reference TRBV15 and TRBJ2-5, is DAMVIQNPRYQVTQFGKPVTLSCSQTLNHNVMYWYQQKSSQAPKLLFHYYDKDFNNEADTPDNFQSRRPNTSFCFLDIRSPGLGDTAMYLCATSRDQGTETQYFGPGTRLLVL.

The chain joins TRBV6-5 to TRBJ2-1; the D is unclear. Germline CDR1 reads MNHEY; CDR2 reads SVGAGI. The CDR3 length is 15 residues. Trimming took off 7 bases at V and 0 bases at J, with 13 bases between the two ends. The CDR3 DNA reads as TGTGCCAGCACCGAGAGGTGGAGCTCCTACAATGAGCAGTTCTTC. This sequence encodes CASTERWSSYNEQFF.

The J gene is TRBJ1-2, the V gene TRBV3-1 (or the pseudogene TRBV3-2); D is perhaps TRBD1 (5 bases). The CDR3 covers 19 residues. Germline CDR1 LGHDT, CDR2 YNNKEL (reference sequence). V lost 1 base and J 5 bases, leaving 26 bases between the germline ends. CDR3 region: CASSQVWGGLRSQLYGYTF. The CDR3 DNA is TGTGCCAGCAGCCAAGTTTGGGGCGGATTACGATCGCAACTTTATGGCTACACCTTC.

The CDR3 here is CASSPSRGGTYEQYF. The CDR3 region has the DNA TGTGCCAGCTCACCGTCGCGGGGGGGAACCTACGAGCAGTACTTC. The chain couples TRBV18 to TRBJ2-7, with 9 bases identical to TRBD2. The CDR3 spans 15 residues. With V trimmed by 3 bases and J by 2 bases, 5 bases remained unmatched. Germline V gene sequence: CDR1 KGHSH, CDR2 LQKENI. Combining the CDR3 with reference TRBV18 and TRBJ2-7 gives the whole variable domain NAGVMQNPRHLVRRRGQEARLRCSPMKGHSHVYWYRQLPEEGLKFMVYLQKENIIDESGMPKERFSAEFPKEGPSILRIQQVVRGDSAAYFCASSPSRGGTYEQYFGPGTRLTVT.

The chain carries TRBV6-6 and TRBJ2-2; D perhaps matches TRBD1 (6 bases). Trimming stripped 2 bases from V and 1 base from J, with 11 bases between. CDR1 is MNHNY, CDR2 SVGAGI, per germline (reference sequence). CDR3 length equals 16 residues. The CDR3 protein is CASSYPQTGNTGELFF. The CDR3 nucleotides read TGTGCCAGCAGTTACCCACAGACAGGGAACACCGGGGAGCTGTTTTTT.

This clone was found once. The V call is TRBV5-4, the J call TRBJ1-2; D gene unclear. The CDR3 is 15 amino acids. CDR1 is SGHNT and CDR2 is YYREEE in the germline V gene (reference sequence). V lost 2 bases and J 5 bases, leaving 16 bases between the germline ends. The DNA for the CDR3 is TGTGCCAGCAGCTTCTTTTCGGTCCGATCTTATGGCTACACCTTC. It yields the protein CASSFFSVRSYGYTF.

This clone was counted only a few times. V and J are TRBV4-3 and TRBJ2-7; D may be TRBD2 (5 bases). Germline CDR1 LGHNA, CDR2 YSLEER. The CDR3 is made up of 16 amino acids. Trimming pared 4 bases from V and 2 bases from J, leaving 18 bases between. DNA of the CDR3: TGCGCCAGCAGCCGTACTCCGGGATTCTCTCCCTACGAGCAGTACTTC. Protein: CASSRTPGFSPYEQYF.

The chain joins TRBV2 to TRBJ2-1; perhaps TRBD2 as D (5 bases). From germline, CDR1 is SNHLY and CDR2 FYNNEI. Trimming left V 4 bases short and J 8 bases short, with 6 bases between. CDR3 length: 11 amino acids. CDR3 DNA: TGTGCCAGCAGTGCGGGATATGAGCAGTTCTTC. Translation: CASSAGYEQFF.

This clone was detected a few times. The chain has TRBV4-1 and TRBJ1-1; 7 nucleotides align to TRBD1. Germline V gene sequence: CDR1 MGHRA, CDR2 YSYEKL. This CDR3 region has 15 residues. Losses at the gene ends were 3 bases for V and 1 base for J; bases not matched to a gene: 5. The CDR3 bases are TGCGCCAGCAGCCAGGGGCACAGGGGGAACACTGAAGCTTTCTTT. This gives the protein CASSQGHRGNTEAFF.

The rearrangement links TRBV9 to TRBJ1-3, with 7 bases matching TRBD1. CDR3 length: 16 amino acids. Germline trimming cut 4 bases from V and 3 bases from J; bases unmatched to any gene: 10. The germline V gene encodes CDR1 SGDLS and CDR2 YYNGEE. The CDR3 protein is CASSPVQGLGGNTIYF. The CDR3 DNA reads TGTGCCAGCAGCCCGGTACAGGGGCTGGGTGGAAACACCATATATTTT.

The chain carries TRBV28 and TRBJ2-1, with a possible D match to TRBD2 (6 bases). Looked up from germline, CDR1 is MDHEN and CDR2 is SYDVKM. This CDR3 is built from 14 residues. The V gene lost 3 bases and the J gene lost 10 bases, with 16 bases spanning the gap. The CDR3 nucleotides are TGTGCCAGCAGTTTCCCAGGGTCTAGCGTGGAGCAGTTCTTC. This sequence encodes CASSFPGSSVEQFF.

The J gene is TRBJ1-5, the V gene TRBV30, with D possibly matching TRBD1 (5 bases). Between the trimmed V and J ends, which lost 2 bases and 7 bases, there was a span of 18 bases. This CDR3 spans 15 amino acids. Germline-derived CDR1 and CDR2 are GTSNPN and SVGIG (reference sequence). The CDR3 spells CAWSRGAGKRQPQHF. The DNA for the CDR3 is TGTGCCTGGAGTCGAGGAGCAGGGAAAAGGCAGCCCCAGCATTTT.

CDR3 sequence reads: CASSAELLGVETQYF. The DNA for the CDR3 is TGTGCCAGCAGCGCCGAGCTCCTAGGAGTTGAGACCCAGTACTTC. The chain joins TRBV9 to TRBJ2-5; no clear D gene. The V end lost 3 bases, the J end lost 5 bases, and 17 bases lay between the germline ends. This CDR3 is 15 amino acids long. Germline V gives CDR1 SGDLS, CDR2 YYNGEE.

Details on this clone: The junction departs from the called germline gene at one end, perhaps through a read error. The J gene is TRBJ2-5, the V gene TRBV7-7; 7 bases map to TRBD1. The CDR3 runs to 13 residues. Germline assignment: CDR1 SSHAT and CDR2 FNYEAQ (reference sequence). The CDR3 DNA follows: TGTGCTAGCAGCTGGGACAGCGAAGAGACCCAGTACTTC. This gives the protein CASSWDSEETQYF.

V and J are TRBV19 and TRBJ1-5; 7 nucleotides agree with TRBD1. With V trimmed by 3 bases and J by 2 bases, 13 bases remained unmatched. The length of the CDR3 is 18 residues. Germline V gene data show CDR1 as LNHDA and CDR2 as SQIVND (reference sequence). The CDR3 sequence is CASSIMAGGWLGNQPQHF. CDR3 sequence (DNA): TGTGCCAGTAGTATTATGGCAGGGGGTTGGTTGGGCAATCAGCCCCAGCATTTT. The whole variable domain, remainder taken from reference TRBV19 and TRBJ1-5, is DGGITQSPKYLFRKEGQNVTLSCEQNLNHDAMYWYRQDPGQGLRLIYYSQIVNDFQKGDIAEGYSVSREKKESFPLTVTSAQKNPTAFYLCASSIMAGGWLGNQPQHFGDGTRLSIL.

The CDR3 nucleotides are TGTGCCAGCAGCCCACTATTGACAGGGAACTATGGCTACACCTTC. This translates into CASSPLLTGNYGYTF. The chain couples TRBV5-6 to TRBJ1-2; 7 positions agree with TRBD1. Germline assignment: CDR1 SGHDT and CDR2 YYEEEE. Trimming took 4 bases from V and 2 from J; bases not matched to a gene: 8. The CDR3 consists of 15 residues. Full variable domain (missing parts from reference TRBV5-6 and TRBJ1-2): DAGVTQSPTHLIKTRGQQVTLRCSPKSGHDTVSWYQQALGQGPQFIFQYYEEEERQRGNFPDRFSGHQFPNYSSELNVNALLLGDSALYLCASSPLLTGNYGYTFGSGTRLTVV.

The J gene is TRBJ1-2, the V gene TRBV11-2; D not certain. CDR1 and CDR2 from the germline V gene are SGHAT and FQNNGV. Trimming pared 5 bases from V and 4 bases from J, leaving 17 bases between. The CDR3 is 15 amino acids. CDR3 coding DNA: TGTGCCAGCAGCCGGGATGCTTTCAACCCCTATGGCTACACCTTC. Translating it yields CASSRDAFNPYGYTF.

The CDR3 nucleotides read TGCAGCGTTGAAGAAGGGCGGGCCTATGGCTACACCTTC. This codes for CSVEEGRAYGYTF. The rearrangement uses TRBV29-1 and TRBJ1-2; D remains ambiguous. The CDR3 is made up of 13 amino acids. Deletions cut 0 bases from V and 4 bases from J, with 9 bases between. Germline V gene lookup returns CDR1 SQVTM and CDR2 ANQGSEA.

The V gene is TRBV30, the J gene TRBJ2-5, with TRBD2 matching 12 bases. The ends lost 3 bases at V and 1 base at J; junction bases unmatched: 6. The CDR3 extends over 16 amino acids. Germline CDR1 is GTSNPN and CDR2 is SVGIG (reference sequence). CDR3 in DNA: TGTGCCTGGAGGAAAGGGACTAGCGGGCGCCAAGAGACCCAGTACTTC. The encoded protein is CAWRKGTSGRQETQYF.

The rearrangement joins TRBV5-6 to TRBJ2-5, with 8 bases identical to TRBD1. The J segment lost 5 bases and the V segment lost 0 bases, leaving 9 bases of the junction unmatched. The germline V gene encodes CDR1 SGHDT and CDR2 YYEEEE. CDR3 length equals 16 residues. The CDR3 bases are TGTGCCAGCAGCTTGGACGGGACAGGATGGGGGGAGACCCAGTACTTC. This translates into CASSLDGTGWGETQYF. The variable domain in full, with the rest retrieved from reference TRBV5-6 and TRBJ2-5, is DAGVTQSPTHLIKTRGQQVTLRCSPKSGHDTVSWYQQALGQGPQFIFQYYEEEERQRGNFPDRFSGHQFPNYSSELNVNALLLGDSALYLCASSLDGTGWGETQYFGPGTRLLVL.

The V call is TRBV30, the J call TRBJ2-7; maybe TRBD2 (7 bases). This CDR3 spans 12 amino acids. Deletions cut 3 bases from V and 7 bases from J, with 13 bases between. CDR1 is GTSNPN, CDR2 SVGIG, per germline (reference sequence). The chain's CDR3 is CAWSGGPGEQYF. DNA of the CDR3: TGTGCCTGGAGCGGGGGGCCGGGAGAGCAGTACTTC. The full variable domain, with the rest looked up from reference TRBV30 and TRBJ2-7, is SQTIHQWPATLVQPVGSPLSLECTVEGTSNPNLYWYRQAAGRGLQLLFYSVGIGQISSEVPQNLSASRPQDRQFILSSKKLLLSDSGFYLCAWSGGPGEQYFGPGTRLTVT.

This rearrangement joins TRBV4-1 to TRBJ1-2; D might be TRBD1 (5 bases). In germline, CDR1 is MGHRA, CDR2 YSYEKL. Trimming left V 6 bases short and J 4 bases short, with 12 bases between. This CDR3 has 13 amino acids. DNA of the CDR3: TGCGCCAGCAGTTCGGGGGATCTCTATGGCTACACCTTC. This translates into CASSSGDLYGYTF.